Below, 10 T cell receptor beta chains from the same sample are listed, as sequenced in a study of control samples from healthy donors and cancer patients. The data were produced by immunoSEQ multiplex PCR, yet TCRdb's version contains in-frame clones alone and is incomplete. The sample holds 35,000 to 45,000 clones, roughly 80% seen once. The material sequenced was blood. The origin of the receptors is a man between 60 and 70 years old in good health.

The chain joins TRBV6-2 or TRBV6-3 to TRBJ2-1; D is possibly TRBD1 or TRBD2 (5 bases each). The germline V and J ends were trimmed by 4 bases and 6 bases, with 16 bases remaining between them. This CDR3 has 15 amino acids. The germline V gene has CDR1 MNHEY and CDR2 SVGEGT. In DNA, the CDR3 is TGTGCCAGCAGTTTGGAATGGGGCGCGGGCAATGAGCAGTTCTTC. This encodes CASSLEWGAGNEQFF.

This sequence joins TRBV6-5 and TRBJ1-1, with D maybe TRBD1 (6 bases). Germline CDR1 MNHEY, CDR2 SVGAGI. CDR3 length: 14 residues. Trimming pared 6 bases from V and 4 bases from J, leaving 15 bases between. DNA for the CDR3: TGTGCCAGCAGCCACACAGGGTTCGCCACTGAAGCTTTCTTT. Its translation is CASSHTGFATEAFF.

The chain employs TRBV7-2 and TRBJ1-1, with D unclear. Trimming removed 3 bases from V and 1 base from J, with 6 bases in between. CDR1 and CDR2 from the germline V gene are SGHTA and FQGNSA. The length of the CDR3 is 13 residues. This CDR3 reads CASSFRENTEAFF. The CDR3 nucleotides read TGTGCCAGCAGCTTTCGGGAGAACACTGAAGCTTTCTTT.

The chain is built from TRBV7-2 and TRBJ1-1, with D uncertain. The CDR3 is 14 residues long. V was shortened by 2 bases and J by 5 bases, with 12 bases between the two germline ends. Germline CDR1 SGHTA, CDR2 FQGNSA. The CDR3: CASSLYRVGTEAFF. The CDR3 DNA follows: TGTGCCAGCAGCTTATATAGGGTCGGGACTGAAGCTTTCTTT.

The gene calls are TRBV4-1 and TRBJ1-5; maybe TRBD1 (5 bases). CDR1 and CDR2 from the germline V gene are MGHRA and YSYEKL. This CDR3 comprises 15 residues. The V end lost 3 bases, the J end lost 0 bases, and 9 bases lay between the germline ends. The CDR3 sequence: CASSQNQGSNQPQHF. The CDR3 DNA reads as TGCGCCAGCAGCCAGAACCAGGGTAGCAATCAGCCCCAGCATTTT.

The genes are TRBV7-2 and TRBJ2-1; no definite D call. The length of the CDR3 is 15 residues. Trimming pared 2 bases from V and 3 bases from J, leaving 11 bases between. In germline, CDR1 is SGHTA, CDR2 FQGNSA. CDR3 sequence: CASSLSPTSYNEQFF. CDR3 in DNA: TGTGCCAGCAGCTTATCTCCGACAAGCTACAATGAGCAGTTCTTC.

The rearrangement joins TRBV27 to TRBJ1-6; D unclear. The CDR3 is made up of 15 amino acids. Trimming removed 2 bases at V and 5 bases at J, with 10 bases between. Per germline, CDR1 MNHEY and CDR2 SMNVEV (reference sequence). DNA of the CDR3: TGTGCCAGCAGTTTACAACGGAACAATAATTCACCCCTCCACTTT. Encoded protein: CASSLQRNNNSPLHF.

A few counts support this clone. The V and J genes are TRBV11-2 and TRBJ1-1; a possible D gene is TRBD1 (5 bases). The CDR3 is 13 residues long. V shed 8 bases and J shed 0 bases, with 10 bases lying between them. CDR1 and CDR2 (germline): SGHAT, FQNNGV. The CDR3: CASAGTLNTEAFF. CDR3 sequence (DNA): TGTGCCAGCGCCGGGACCCTGAACACTGAAGCTTTCTTT.

The chain joins TRBV25-1 to TRBJ2-5; 8 bases line up with TRBD1. CDR3 length equals 15 residues. Germline V gives CDR1 MGHDK, CDR2 SYGVNS. V shed 5 bases and J 5 bases; nucleotides not matched to a gene: 10. This CDR3 is CASSFLQGGGETQYF. The CDR3 region has the DNA TGTGCCAGCAGTTTTTTACAGGGGGGAGGCGAGACCCAGTACTTC.

The chain carries TRBV7-8 and TRBJ2-7; TRBD1 might be the D (6 bases). The V end lost 6 bases, the J end lost 2 bases, and 8 bases lay between the germline ends. Germline V gene sequence: CDR1 SGHVS, CDR2 FQNEAQ. This CDR3 comprises 12 residues. In DNA, the CDR3 is TGTGCCAGCAGGGACAGAACCTACGAGCAGTACTTC. Its translation: CASRDRTYEQYF.